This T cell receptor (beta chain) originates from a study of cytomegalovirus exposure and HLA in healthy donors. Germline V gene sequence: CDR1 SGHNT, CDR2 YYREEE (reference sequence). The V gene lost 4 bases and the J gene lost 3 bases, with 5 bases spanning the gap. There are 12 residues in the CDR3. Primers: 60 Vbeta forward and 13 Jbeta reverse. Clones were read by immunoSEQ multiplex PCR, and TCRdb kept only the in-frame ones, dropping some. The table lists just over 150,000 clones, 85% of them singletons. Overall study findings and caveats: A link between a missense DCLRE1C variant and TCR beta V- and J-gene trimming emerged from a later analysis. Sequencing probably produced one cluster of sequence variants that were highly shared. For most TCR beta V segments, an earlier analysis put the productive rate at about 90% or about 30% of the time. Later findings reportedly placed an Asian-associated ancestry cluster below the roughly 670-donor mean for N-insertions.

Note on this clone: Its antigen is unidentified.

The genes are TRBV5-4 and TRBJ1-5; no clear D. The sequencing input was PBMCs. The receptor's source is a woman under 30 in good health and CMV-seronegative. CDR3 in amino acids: CASSGPNQPQHF. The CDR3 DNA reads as TGTGCCAGCAGCGGGCCCAATCAGCCCCAGCATTTT.